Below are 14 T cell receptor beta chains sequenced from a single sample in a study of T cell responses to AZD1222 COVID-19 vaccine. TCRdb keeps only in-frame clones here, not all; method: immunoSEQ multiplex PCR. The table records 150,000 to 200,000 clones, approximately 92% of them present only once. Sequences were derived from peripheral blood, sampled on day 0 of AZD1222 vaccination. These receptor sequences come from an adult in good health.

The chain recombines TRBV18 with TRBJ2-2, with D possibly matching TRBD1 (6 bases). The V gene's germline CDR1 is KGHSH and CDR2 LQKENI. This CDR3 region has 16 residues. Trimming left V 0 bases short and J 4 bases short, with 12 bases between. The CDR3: CASSPPAAGVTGELFF. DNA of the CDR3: TGTGCCAGCTCACCACCGGCGGCAGGGGTCACCGGGGAGCTGTTTTTT.

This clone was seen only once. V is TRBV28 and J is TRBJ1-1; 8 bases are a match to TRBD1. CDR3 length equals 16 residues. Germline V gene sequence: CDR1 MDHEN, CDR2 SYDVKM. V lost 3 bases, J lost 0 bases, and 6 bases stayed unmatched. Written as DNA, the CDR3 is TGTGCCAGCAGTTTCCCGGGACAGGTATTGAACACTGAAGCTTTCTTT. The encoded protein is CASSFPGQVLNTEAFF.

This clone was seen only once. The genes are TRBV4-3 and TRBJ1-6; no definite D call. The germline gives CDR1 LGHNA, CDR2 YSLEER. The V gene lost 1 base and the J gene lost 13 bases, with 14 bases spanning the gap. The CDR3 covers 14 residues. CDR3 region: CASSQVGNLYPLHF. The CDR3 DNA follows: TGCGCCAGCAGCCAAGTAGGAAACCTTTATCCCCTCCACTTT.

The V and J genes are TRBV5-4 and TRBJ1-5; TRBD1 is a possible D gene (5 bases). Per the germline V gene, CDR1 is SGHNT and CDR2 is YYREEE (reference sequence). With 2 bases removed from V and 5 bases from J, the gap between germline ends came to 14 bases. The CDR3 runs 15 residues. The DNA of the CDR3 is TGTGCCAGCAGCTTCAGTGGGCGAGGGGATCAGCCCCAGCATTTT. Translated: CASSFSGRGDQPQHF.

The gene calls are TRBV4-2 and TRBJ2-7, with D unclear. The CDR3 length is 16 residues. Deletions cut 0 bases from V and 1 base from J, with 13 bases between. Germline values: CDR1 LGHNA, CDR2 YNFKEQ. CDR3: CASSQDVARKSYEQYF. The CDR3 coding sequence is TGTGCCAGCAGCCAAGACGTGGCTAGGAAATCCTACGAGCAGTACTTC.

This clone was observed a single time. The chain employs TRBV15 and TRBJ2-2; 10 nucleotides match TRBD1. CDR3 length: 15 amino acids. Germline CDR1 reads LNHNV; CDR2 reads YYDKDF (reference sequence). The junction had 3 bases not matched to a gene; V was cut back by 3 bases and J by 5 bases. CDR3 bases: TGTGCCACCAGCAGGGGGACAGGGGAAACCGGGGAGCTGTTTTTT. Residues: CATSRGTGETGELFF. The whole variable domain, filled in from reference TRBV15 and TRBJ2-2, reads DAMVIQNPRYQVTQFGKPVTLSCSQTLNHNVMYWYQQKSSQAPKLLFHYYDKDFNNEADTPDNFQSRRPNTSFCFLDIRSPGLGDTAMYLCATSRGTGETGELFFGEGSRLTVL.

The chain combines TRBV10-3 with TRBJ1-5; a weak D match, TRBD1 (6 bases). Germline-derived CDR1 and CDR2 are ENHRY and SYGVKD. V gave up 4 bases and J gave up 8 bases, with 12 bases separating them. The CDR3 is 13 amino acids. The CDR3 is CAISVQGREPQHF. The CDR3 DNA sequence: TGTGCCATCAGTGTTCAGGGGCGCGAGCCCCAGCATTTT.

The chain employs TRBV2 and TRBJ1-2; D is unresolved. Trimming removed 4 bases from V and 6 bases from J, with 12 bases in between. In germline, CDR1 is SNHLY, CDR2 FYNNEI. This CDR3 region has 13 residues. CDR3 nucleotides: TGTGCCAGCAGTGGAAGGGAAGCGGATGGCTACACCTTC. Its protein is CASSGREADGYTF.

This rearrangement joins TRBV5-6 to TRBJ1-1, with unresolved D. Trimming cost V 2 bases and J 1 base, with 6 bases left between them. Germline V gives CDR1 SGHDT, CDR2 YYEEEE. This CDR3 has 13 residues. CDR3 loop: CASSFTANTEAFF. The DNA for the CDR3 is TGTGCCAGCAGCTTTACAGCGAACACTGAAGCTTTCTTT.

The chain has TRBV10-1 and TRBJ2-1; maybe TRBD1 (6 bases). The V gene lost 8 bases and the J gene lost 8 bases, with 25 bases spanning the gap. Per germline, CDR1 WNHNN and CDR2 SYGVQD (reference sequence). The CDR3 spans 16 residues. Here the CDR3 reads CASAEGLGQGFHEQFF. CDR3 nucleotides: TGCGCCAGCGCCGAGGGGCTTGGGCAGGGGTTTCATGAGCAGTTCTTC.

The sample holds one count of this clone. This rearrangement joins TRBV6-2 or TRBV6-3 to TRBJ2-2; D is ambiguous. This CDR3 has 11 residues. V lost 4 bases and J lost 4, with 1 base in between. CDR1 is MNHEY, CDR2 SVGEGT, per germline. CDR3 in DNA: TGTGCCAGCAGTTTCACCGGGGAGCTGTTTTTT. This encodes CASSFTGELFF.

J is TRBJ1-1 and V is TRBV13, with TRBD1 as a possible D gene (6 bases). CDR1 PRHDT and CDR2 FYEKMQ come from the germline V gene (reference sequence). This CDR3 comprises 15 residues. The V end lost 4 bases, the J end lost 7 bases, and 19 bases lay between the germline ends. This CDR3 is CASSSSDQDSLEAFF. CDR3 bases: TGTGCCAGCAGCTCCTCAGACCAGGACAGCCTTGAAGCTTTCTTT.

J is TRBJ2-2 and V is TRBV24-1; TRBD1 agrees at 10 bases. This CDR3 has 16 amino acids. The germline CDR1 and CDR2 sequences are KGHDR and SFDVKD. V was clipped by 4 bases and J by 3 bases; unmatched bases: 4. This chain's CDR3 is CATSDPGTGDTGELFF. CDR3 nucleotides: TGTGCCACCAGTGACCCCGGGACAGGGGACACCGGGGAGCTGTTTTTT.

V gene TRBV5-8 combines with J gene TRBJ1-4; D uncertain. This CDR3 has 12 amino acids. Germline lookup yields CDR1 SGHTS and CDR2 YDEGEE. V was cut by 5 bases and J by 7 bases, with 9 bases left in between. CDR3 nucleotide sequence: TGTGCCAGCAGTCGCCGGGTTGAAAAACTGTTTTTT. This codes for CASSRRVEKLFF.